Included here is one T cell receptor beta chain sequence, with context. Its antigen remains unidentified. These data come from a study of beta chain features in type 1 diabetes. Study findings and constraints: TCRB CDR3s were moderately but significantly shorter in Type 1 diabetes patients in all four CD4+ subsets.

Of the isolated RNA, all was reverse transcribed, and so the sequenced material was expressed TCRB transcripts. Generated by immunoSEQ multiplex PCR, the TCRdb table keeps only in-frame clones and is missing some. Of fewer than 350,000 clones detected, roughly 15% appear once; the ten largest clones hold approximately 0.015%. Germline assignment: CDR1 SGHTA and CDR2 FQGNSA. The length of the CDR3 is 17 residues. V lost 5 bases to trimming and J lost 0 bases, with 18 bases between them. The receptor comes from a man aged 18-30 years with type 1 diabetes. The V call is TRBV7-2, the J call TRBJ2-3; possibly TRBD2 for D (6 bases). Material: naive CD4+ T cells from blood. DNA for the CDR3: TGTGCCAGCAGCCCCTCGGGAAGCGGGTATAGCACAGATACGCAGTATTTT. The encoded protein is CASSPSGSGYSTDTQYF.